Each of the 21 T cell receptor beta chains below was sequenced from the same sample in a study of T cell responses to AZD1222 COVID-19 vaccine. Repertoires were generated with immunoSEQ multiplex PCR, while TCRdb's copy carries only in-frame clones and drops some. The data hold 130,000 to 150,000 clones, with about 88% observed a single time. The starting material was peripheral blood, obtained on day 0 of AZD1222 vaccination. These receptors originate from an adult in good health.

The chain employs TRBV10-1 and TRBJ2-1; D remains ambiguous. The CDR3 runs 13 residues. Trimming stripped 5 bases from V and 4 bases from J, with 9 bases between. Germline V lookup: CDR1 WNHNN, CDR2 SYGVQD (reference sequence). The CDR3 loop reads CASSRGVYNEQFF. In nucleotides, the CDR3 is TGCGCCAGCAGTCGTGGGGTATACAATGAGCAGTTCTTC.

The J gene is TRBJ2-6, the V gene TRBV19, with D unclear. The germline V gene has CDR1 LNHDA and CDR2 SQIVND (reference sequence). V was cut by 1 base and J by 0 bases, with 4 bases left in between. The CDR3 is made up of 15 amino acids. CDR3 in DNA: TGTGCCAGTAGTATAGTGAACTCTGGGGCCAACGTCCTGACTTTC. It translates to CASSIVNSGANVLTF.

The CDR3 loop is CASSVGAGNYGYTF. In nucleotides, the CDR3 is TGTGCCAGCAGCGTAGGGGCAGGCAACTATGGCTACACCTTC. J is TRBJ1-2 and V is TRBV9; the D is unclear. CDR3 size: 14 residues. Germline values: CDR1 SGDLS, CDR2 YYNGEE. With 0 bases removed from V and 2 bases from J, the gap between germline ends came to 8 bases.

CDR3 residues: CASSRTGTRNEQFF. Written as DNA, the CDR3 is TGTGCCAGTAGCCGTACCGGGACAAGAAATGAGCAGTTCTTC. The rearrangement links TRBV19 to TRBJ2-1; D is possibly TRBD1 (6 bases). Looked up from germline, CDR1 is LNHDA and CDR2 is SQIVND (reference sequence). The length of the CDR3 is 14 residues. With 6 bases removed from V and 7 bases from J, the gap between germline ends came to 16 bases.

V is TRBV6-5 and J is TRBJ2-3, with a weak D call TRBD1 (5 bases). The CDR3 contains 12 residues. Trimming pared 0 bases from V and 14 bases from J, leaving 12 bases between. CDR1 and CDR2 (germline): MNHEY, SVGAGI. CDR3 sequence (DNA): TGTGCCAGCAGTTACTCGAAGGGGTATCGGTATTTT. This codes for CASSYSKGYRYF.

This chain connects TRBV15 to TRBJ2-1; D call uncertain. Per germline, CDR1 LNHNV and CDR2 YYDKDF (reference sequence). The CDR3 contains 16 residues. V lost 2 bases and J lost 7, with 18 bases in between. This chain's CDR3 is CATSRRTLDVGNEQFF. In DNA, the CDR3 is TGTGCCACCAGCAGACGGACCCTTGACGTGGGTAATGAGCAGTTCTTC.

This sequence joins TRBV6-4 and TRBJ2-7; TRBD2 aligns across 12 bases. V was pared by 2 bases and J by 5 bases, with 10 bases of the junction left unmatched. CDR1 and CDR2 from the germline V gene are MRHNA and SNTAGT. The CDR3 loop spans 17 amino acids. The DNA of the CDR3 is TGTGCCAGCAGTGACCCCCAAGGACTAGCGGGACGCCACGAGCAGTACTTC. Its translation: CASSDPQGLAGRHEQYF.

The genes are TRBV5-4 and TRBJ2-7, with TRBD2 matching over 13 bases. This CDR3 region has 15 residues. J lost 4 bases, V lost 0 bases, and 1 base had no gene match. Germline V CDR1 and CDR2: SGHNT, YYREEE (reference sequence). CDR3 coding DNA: TGTGCCAGCAGCTTGGGGGGACTAGCGGGATACGAGCAGTACTTC. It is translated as CASSLGGLAGYEQYF.

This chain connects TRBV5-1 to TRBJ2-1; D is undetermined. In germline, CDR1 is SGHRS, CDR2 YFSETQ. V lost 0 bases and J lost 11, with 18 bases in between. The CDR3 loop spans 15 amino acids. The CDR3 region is CASSLALGVGFQQFF. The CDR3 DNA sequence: TGCGCCAGCAGCTTGGCCCTAGGAGTCGGCTTCCAGCAGTTCTTC.

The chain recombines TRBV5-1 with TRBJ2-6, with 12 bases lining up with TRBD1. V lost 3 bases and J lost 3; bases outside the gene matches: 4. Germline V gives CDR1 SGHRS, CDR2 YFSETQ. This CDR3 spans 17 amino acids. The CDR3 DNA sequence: TGCGCCAGCAGCTGGGGACAGGGGGCGCTTGGGGCCAACGTCCTGACTTTC. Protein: CASSWGQGALGANVLTF.

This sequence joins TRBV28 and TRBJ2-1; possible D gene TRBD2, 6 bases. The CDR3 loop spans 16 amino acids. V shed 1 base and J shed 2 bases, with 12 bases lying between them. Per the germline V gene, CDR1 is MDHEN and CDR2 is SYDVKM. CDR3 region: CASSLFHGLPYNEQFF. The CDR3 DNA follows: TGTGCCAGCAGTTTATTTCATGGACTACCCTACAATGAGCAGTTCTTC.

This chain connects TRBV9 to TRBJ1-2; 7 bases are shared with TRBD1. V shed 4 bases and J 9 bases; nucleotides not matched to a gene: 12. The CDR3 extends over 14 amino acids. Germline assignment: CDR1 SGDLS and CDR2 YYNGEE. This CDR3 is CASSSRTGVSSYTF. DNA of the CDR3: TGTGCCAGCAGCTCCCGGACAGGAGTGTCGAGCTACACCTTC.

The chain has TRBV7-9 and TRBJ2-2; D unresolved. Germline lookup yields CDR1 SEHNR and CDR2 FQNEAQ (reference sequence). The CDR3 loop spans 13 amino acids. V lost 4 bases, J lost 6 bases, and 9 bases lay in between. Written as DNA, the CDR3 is TGTGCCAGCAGCTATCAACTCCCCGGGGAGCTGTTTTTT. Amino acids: CASSYQLPGELFF.

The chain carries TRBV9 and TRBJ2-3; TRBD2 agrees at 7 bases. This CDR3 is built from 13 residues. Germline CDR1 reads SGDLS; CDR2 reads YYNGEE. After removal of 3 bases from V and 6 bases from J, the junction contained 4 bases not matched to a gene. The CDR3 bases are TGTGCCAGCAGCGGGGACTACCTCGATACGCAGTATTTT. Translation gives CASSGDYLDTQYF.

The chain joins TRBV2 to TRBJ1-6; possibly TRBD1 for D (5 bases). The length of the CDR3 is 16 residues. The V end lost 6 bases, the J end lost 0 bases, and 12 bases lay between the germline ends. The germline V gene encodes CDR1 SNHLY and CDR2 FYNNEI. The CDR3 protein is CASSSRGNSYNSPLHF. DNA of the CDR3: TGTGCCAGCAGCTCACGGGGGAACTCCTATAATTCACCCCTCCACTTT.

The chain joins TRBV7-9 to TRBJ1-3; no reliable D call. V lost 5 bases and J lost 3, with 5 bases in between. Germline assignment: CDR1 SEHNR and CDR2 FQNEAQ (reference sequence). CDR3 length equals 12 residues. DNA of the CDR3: TGTGCCAGCAGCCCCTATGGAAACACCATATATTTT. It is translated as CASSPYGNTIYF.

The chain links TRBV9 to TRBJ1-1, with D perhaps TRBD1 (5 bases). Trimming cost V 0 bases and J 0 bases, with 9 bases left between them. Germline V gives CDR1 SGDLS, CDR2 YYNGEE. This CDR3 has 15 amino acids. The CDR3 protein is CASSVGLGLNTEAFF. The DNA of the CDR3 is TGTGCCAGCAGCGTAGGGTTGGGACTGAACACTGAAGCTTTCTTT.

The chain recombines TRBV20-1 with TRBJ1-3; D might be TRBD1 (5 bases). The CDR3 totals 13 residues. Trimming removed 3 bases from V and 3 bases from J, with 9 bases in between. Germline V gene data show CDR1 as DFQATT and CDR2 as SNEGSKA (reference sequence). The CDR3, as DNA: TGCAGTGCTAGTGGGACGCATGGAAACACCATATATTTT. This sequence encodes CSASGTHGNTIYF.

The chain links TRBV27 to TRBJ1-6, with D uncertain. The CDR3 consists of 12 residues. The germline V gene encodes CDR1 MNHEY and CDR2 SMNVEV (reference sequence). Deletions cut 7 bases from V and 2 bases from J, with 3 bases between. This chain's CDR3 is CASKTYNSPLHF. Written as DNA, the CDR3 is TGTGCCAGCAAAACCTATAATTCACCCCTCCACTTT.

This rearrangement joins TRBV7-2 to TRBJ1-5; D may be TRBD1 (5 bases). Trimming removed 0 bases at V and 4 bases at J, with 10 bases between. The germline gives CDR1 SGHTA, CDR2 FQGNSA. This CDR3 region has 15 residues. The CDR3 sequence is CASSLASGENQPQHF. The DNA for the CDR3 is TGTGCCAGCAGCTTAGCATCGGGGGAAAATCAGCCCCAGCATTTT.

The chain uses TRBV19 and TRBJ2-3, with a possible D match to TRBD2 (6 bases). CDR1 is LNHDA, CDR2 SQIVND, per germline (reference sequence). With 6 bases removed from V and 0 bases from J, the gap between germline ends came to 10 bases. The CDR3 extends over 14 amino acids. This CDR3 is CASRRRGSTDTQYF. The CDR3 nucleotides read TGTGCCAGTAGACGACGGGGGAGCACAGATACGCAGTATTTT.